This T cell receptor beta chain was captured by sequencing in a study of blood T cell repertoires in COVID-19. The overall study: PBMCs, B-cell-depleted T cells, or T cells provided the cDNA or gDNA that made up the material.

Trimming shortened V by 2 bases and J by 6 bases, and 13 bases separated the two germline ends. Looked up from germline, CDR1 is SGHTA and CDR2 is FQGNSA. The CDR3 runs to 14 residues. Original processing notes: Scientists estimated how many nucleated cells there were by amplifying reference gene primers. The assay was immunoSEQ multiplex PCR, and TCRdb's table has in-frame clones only and misses some. V and J calls and clone size follow that table, whereas D and trimming were derived from the DNA. The sample shows tens of thousands of clones, around four fifths of them seen only once. The sequencing sample was made of peripheral blood. This receptor was obtained from a human donor in a cohort sampled during active COVID-19. The J gene is TRBJ1-2, the V gene TRBV7-2; no clear D gene. The CDR3, as DNA: TGTGCCAGCAGCTTAAGGCGGCCCCTTGATGGCTACACCTTC. It encodes CASSLRRPLDGYTF.